This T cell receptor (beta chain) emerged from a study of blood T cell repertoires in COVID-19. The overall study: T cells, B-cell-depleted T cells, or PBMCs supplied cDNA or gDNA.

This clone was observed a few times. Authors' analysis steps: Nucleated cell counts were estimated from reference gene primer amplification. Here immunoSEQ multiplex PCR was the method, and the copy in TCRdb shows in-frame clones only, minus some. That table supplies the V and J calls and clone size; D and trimming were determined from the DNA. This repertoire shows 120,000 or so clones, around 74% found once; its top ten account for more than 5.5%. CDR1 is SGHRS, CDR2 YFSETQ, per germline. The CDR3 length is 16 residues. With 0 bases removed from V and 2 bases from J, the gap between germline ends came to 14 bases.

The material sequenced was peripheral blood. The receptor's source is a man aged 60 to 69 with acute or convalescent COVID-19. This sequence joins TRBV5-1 and TRBJ1-2; D remains ambiguous. The CDR3 DNA reads TGCGCCAGCAGCTTGGAAGTACCAGGCGCAAACTATGGCTACACCTTC. It is translated as CASSLEVPGANYGYTF.